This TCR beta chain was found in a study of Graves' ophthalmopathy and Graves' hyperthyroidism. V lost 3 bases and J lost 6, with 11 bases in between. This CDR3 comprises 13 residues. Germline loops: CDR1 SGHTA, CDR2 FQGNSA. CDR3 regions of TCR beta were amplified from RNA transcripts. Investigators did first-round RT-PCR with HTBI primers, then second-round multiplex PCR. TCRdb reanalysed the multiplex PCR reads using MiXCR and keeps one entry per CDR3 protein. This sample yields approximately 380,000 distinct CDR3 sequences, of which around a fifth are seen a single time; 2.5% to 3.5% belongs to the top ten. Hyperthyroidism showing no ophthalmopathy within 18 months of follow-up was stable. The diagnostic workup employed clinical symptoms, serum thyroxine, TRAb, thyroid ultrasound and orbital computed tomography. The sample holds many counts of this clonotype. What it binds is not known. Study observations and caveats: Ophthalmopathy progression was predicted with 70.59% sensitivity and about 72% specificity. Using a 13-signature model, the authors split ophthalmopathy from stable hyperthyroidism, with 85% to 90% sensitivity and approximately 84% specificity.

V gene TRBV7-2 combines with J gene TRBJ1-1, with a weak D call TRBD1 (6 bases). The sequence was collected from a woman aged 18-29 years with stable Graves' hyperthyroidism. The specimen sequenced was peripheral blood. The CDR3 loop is CASSFRGASEAFF. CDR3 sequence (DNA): TGTGCCAGCAGCTTCCGGGGGGCCTCTGAAGCTTTCTTT.